Reported below is one T cell receptor beta chain. The antigen remains unidentified. TCRdb recomputed calls from the reads with MiXCR, one row per CDR3 protein. The sample has about 770,000 distinct CDR3 sequences, approximately 32% seen once. These data come from a study of T cell repertoires in cytomegalovirus infection. The study, taken as a whole, reports: In two of eight donors, the top clonotype was HLA-C-restricted CMV-specific.

The CDR3 spans 12 residues. The V gene lost 10 bases and the J gene lost 7 bases, with 16 bases spanning the gap. Germline CDR1 MNHEY, CDR2 SMNVEV (reference sequence). This chain joins TRBV27 and TRBJ1-2, with D possibly matching TRBD1 (6 bases). The sample consisted of cultured CD8+ T cells from PBMCs, taken from culture after CMV antigen stimulation. The source of this sequence is a human donor in good health (CMV status not recorded). Some clones in this sample may be carry-over from other donors' samples. The CDR3 is CATRGGGFGYTF. CDR3 DNA sequence: TGTGCCACTCGAGGGGGGGGGTTTGGCTACACCTTC.